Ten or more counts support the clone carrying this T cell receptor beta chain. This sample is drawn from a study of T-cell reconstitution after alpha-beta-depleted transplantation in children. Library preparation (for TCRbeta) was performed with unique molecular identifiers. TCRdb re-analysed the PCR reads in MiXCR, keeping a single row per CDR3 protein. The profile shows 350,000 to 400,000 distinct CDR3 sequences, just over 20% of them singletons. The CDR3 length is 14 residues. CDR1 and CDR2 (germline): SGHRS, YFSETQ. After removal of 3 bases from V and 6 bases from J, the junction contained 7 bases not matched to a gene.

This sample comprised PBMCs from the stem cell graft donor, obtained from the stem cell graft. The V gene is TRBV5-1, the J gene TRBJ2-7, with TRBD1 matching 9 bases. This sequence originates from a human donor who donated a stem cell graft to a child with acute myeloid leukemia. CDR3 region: CASSSTLDRGEQYF. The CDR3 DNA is TGCGCCAGCAGCTCCACCCTGGACAGGGGCGAGCAGTACTTC.